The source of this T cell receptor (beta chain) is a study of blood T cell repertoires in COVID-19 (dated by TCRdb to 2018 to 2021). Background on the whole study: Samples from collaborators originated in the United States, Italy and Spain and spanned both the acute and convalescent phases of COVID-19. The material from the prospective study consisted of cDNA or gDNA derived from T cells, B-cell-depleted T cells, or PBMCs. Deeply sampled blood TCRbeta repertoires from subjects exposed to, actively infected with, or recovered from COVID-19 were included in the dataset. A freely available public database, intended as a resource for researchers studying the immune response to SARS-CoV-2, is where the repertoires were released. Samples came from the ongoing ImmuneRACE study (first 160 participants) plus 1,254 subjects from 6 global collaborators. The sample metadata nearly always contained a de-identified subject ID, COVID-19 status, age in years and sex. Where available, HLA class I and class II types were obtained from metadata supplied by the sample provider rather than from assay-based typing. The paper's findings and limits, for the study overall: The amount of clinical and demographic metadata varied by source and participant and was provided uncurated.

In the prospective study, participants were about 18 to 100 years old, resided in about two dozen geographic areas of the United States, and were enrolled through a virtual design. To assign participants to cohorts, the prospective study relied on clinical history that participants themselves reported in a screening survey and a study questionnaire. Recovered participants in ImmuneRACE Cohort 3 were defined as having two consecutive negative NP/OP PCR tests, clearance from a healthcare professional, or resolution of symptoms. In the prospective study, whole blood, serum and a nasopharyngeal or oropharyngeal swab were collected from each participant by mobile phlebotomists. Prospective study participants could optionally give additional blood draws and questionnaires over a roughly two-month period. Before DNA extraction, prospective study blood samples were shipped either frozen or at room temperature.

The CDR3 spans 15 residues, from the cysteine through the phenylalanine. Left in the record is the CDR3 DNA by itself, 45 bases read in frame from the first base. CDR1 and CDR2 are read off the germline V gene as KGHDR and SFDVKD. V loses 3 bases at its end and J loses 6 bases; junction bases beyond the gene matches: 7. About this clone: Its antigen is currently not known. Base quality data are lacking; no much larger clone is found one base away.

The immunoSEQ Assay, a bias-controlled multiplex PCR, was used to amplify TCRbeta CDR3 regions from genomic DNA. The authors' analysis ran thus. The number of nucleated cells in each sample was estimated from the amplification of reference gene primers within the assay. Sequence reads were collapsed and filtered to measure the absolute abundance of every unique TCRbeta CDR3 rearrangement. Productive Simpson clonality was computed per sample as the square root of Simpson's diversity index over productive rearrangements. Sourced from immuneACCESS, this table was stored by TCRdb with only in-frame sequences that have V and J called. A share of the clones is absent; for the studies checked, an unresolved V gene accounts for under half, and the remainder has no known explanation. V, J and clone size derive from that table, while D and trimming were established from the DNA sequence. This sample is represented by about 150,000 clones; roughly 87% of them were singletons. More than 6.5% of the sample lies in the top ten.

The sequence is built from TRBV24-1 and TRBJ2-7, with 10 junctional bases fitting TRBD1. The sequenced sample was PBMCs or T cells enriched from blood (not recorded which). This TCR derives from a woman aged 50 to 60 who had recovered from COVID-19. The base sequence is TGTGCCACCAGTGATGCAGGGACAGGGGCGGGCGAGCAGTACTTC. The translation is CATSDAGTGAGEQYF.